This T cell receptor (beta chain) is from a study of OX40 agonist ivuxolimab in advanced cancers. This clone was observed a few times. Trimming took 0 bases from V and 1 from J, leaving 4 bases between them. Germline loops: CDR1 SGHTS, CDR2 YDEGEE. The CDR3 has 13 residues. This table comes from immunoSEQ multiplex PCR, and its TCRdb copy is limited to in-frame clones, with some not included. This sample yields approximately 49,000 clones, of which roughly 80% are seen a single time; 1.5% to 2% belongs to the top ten. The sequence came from an adult with an advanced solid tumor such as melanoma, head and neck, liver or kidney cancer. The chain carries TRBV5-8 and TRBJ1-1; D uncertain. The sample here was CD4+ or CD8+ T cells sorted from blood, taken in a trial of the OX40 agonist ivuxolimab. Here the CDR3 DNA reads TGTGCCAGCAGCTTGGCACCGAACACTGAAGCTTTCTTT. Its translation: CASSLAPNTEAFF.